This paragraph reports one T cell receptor (beta chain). This clone's antigen is unknown. Per-nucleotide qualities are absent, and no much larger clonotype sits a single base away. PBMCs were isolated from peripheral blood, and TCR beta sequencing was performed on genomic DNA from unsorted PBMCs. Survey-level sequencing on the immunoSEQ platform was used to profile the TCR beta chain repertoires. The study's own analysis went as follows. Repertoire diversity was quantified by the inverse Simpson index, and CDR3 amino acid length spectratypes and V-J pairing frequencies were compared. To annotate clonotypes specific to SARS-CoV-2, CMV, influenza A and EBV, TCR beta CDR3 sequences were compared against VDJdb. TCRdb carries this immuneACCESS record with in-frame sequences only. Its versions omit some clonotypes, under half of them owing to an unresolved V gene in the studies checked, with the rest unexplained. V, J and clone size derive from that table, while D and trimming were established from the DNA sequence. This sample lists about 68,000 clones; around 93% were detected once. Jointly, the top ten make up 3.5% to 5.5% of the sample.

This sample was taken from a study (dated 2022 in TCRdb). The paper as a whole reports these results and caveats: According to the authors, more investigation is needed, including longitudinal sampling and evaluation of a control group.

The CDR3 runs 15 amino acids, cysteine and phenylalanine included. Only the CDR3 portion is preserved as DNA: 45 bases, with reading frame beginning at the first base. The V end gives up 1 base and the J end 0 bases, leaving 3 bases in the junction not matched to a gene. CDR1 and CDR2, looked up from the germline V gene (reference sequence), are SEHNR and FQNEAQ. The sequence links TRBV7-9 to TRBJ2-7, with 7 bases matching TRBD2. Material for sequencing was PBMCs. The receptor's source is a man aged 40-49 years with rheumatoid arthritis. The DNA is TGTGCCAGCAGCTTAGGAGGCGGGAGCTCCTACGAGCAGTACTTC. Its translation is CASSLGGGSSYEQYF.